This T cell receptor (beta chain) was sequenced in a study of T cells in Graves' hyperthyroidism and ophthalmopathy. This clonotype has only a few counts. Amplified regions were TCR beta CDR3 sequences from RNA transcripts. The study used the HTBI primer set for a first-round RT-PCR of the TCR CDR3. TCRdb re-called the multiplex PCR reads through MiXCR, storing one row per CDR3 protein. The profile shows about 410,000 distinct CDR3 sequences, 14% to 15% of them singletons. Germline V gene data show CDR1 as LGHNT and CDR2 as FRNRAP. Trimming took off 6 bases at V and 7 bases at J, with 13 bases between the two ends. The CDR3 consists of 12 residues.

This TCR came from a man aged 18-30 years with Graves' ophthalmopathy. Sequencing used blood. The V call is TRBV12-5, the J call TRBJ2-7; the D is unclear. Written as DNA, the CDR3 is TGTGCTAGTGGACCGGCCAGGCCAGAGCAGTACTTC. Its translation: CASGPARPEQYF.